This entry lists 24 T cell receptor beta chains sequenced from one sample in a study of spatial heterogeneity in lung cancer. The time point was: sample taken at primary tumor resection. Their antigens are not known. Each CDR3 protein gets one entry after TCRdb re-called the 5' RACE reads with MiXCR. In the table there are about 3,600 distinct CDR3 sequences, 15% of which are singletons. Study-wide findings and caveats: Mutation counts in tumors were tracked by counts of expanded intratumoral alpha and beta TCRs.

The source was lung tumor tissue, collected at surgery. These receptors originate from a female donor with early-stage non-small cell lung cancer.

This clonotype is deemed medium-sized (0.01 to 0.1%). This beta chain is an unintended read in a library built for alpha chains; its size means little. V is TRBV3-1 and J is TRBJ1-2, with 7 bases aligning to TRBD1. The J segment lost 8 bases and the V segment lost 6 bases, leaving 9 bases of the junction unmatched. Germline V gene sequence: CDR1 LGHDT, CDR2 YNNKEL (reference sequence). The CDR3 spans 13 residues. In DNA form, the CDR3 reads TGTGCCAGCAGTCATCTTCGGGACAGCGGCTACACCTTC. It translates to CASSHLRDSGYTF. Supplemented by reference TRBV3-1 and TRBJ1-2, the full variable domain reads DTAVSQTPKYLVTQMGNDKSIKCEQNLGHDTMYWYKQDSKKFLKIMFSYNNKELIINETVPNRFSPKSPDKAHLNLHINSLELGDSAVYFCASSHLRDSGYTFGSGTRLTVV.

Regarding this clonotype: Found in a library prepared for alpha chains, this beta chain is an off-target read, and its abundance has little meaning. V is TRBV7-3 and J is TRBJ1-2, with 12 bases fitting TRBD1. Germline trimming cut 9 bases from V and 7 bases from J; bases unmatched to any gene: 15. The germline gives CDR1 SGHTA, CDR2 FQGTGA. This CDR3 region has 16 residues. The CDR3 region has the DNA TGTGCCAGTCGTAGGTCCGGGACAGGGGGCGCAACTGGCTACACCTTC. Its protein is CASRRSGTGGATGYTF.

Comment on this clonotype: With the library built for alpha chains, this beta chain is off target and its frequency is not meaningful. The CDR3 sequence is CATIGDGDTQYF. In DNA, the CDR3 is TGTGCCACTATCGGAGACGGGGATACGCAGTATTTT. The V gene is TRBV10-3, the J gene TRBJ2-3; D not certain. This CDR3 has 12 amino acids. The ends were cut back, 10 bases at V and 6 bases at J, with 14 bases in the middle. Per germline, CDR1 ENHRY and CDR2 SYGVKD.

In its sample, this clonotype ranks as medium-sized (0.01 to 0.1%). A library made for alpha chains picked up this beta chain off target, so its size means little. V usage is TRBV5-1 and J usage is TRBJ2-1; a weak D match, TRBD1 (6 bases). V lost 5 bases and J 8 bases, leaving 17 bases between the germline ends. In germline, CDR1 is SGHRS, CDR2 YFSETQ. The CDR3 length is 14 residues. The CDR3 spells CASSPIGGGDEQFF. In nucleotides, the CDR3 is TGCGCCAGCAGTCCAATTGGGGGCGGAGATGAGCAGTTCTTC.

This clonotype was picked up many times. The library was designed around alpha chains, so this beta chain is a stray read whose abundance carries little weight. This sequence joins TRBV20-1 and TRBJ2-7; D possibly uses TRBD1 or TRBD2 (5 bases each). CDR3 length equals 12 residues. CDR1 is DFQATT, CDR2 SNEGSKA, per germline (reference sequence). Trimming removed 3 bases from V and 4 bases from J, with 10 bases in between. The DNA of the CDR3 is TGCAGTGCTAGCGGGGCACGGTACGAGCAGTACTTC. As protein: CSASGARYEQYF.

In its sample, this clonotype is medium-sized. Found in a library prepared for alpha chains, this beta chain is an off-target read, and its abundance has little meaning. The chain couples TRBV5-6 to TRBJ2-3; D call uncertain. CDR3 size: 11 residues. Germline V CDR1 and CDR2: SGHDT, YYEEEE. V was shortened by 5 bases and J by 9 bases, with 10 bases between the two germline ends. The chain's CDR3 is CASSSYTTQYF. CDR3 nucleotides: TGTGCCAGCAGTTCCTATACAACGCAGTATTTT.

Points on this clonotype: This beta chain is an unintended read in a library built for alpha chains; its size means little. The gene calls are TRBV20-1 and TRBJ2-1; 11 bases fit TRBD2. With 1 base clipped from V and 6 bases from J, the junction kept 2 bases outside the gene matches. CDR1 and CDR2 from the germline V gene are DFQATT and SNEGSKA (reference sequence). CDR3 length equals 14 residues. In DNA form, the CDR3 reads TGCAGTGCTAGAGTACTAGCGGGGGCCAATGAGCAGTTCTTC. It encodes CSARVLAGANEQFF.

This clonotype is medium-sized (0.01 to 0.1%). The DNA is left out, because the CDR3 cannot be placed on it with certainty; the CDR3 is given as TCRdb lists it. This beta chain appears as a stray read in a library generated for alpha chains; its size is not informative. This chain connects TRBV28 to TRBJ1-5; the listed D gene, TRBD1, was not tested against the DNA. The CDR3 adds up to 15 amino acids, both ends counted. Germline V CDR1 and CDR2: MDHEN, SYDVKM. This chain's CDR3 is CATSPGGALHQPQHF.

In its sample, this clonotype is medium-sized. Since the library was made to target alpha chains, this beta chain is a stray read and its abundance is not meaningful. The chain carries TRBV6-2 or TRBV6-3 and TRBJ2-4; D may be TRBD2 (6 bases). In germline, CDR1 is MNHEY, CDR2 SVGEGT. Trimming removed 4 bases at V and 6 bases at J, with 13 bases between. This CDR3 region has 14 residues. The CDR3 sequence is CASSLGGVLNIQYF. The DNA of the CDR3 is TGTGCCAGCAGTTTGGGGGGAGTTTTAAACATTCAGTACTTC.

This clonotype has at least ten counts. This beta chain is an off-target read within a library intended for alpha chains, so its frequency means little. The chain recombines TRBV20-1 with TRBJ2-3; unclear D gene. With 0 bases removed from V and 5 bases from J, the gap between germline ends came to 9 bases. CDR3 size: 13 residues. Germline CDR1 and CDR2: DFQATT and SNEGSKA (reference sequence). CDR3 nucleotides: TGCAGTGCTAGAGATCAAGGAGTAGATACGCAGTATTTT. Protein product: CSARDQGVDTQYF.

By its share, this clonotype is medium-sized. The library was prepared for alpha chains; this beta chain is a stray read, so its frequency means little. In DNA, the CDR3 is TGTGCCAGCAGCCGACCGACAGGGGCGCGGTTCTTC. Amino acids: CASSRPTGARFF. The rearrangement uses TRBV3-1 and TRBJ2-1; 8 bases line up with TRBD1. V dropped 4 bases and J dropped 15; count of bases not matched to a gene: 8. Germline lookup yields CDR1 LGHDT and CDR2 YNNKEL (reference sequence). This CDR3 region has 12 residues.

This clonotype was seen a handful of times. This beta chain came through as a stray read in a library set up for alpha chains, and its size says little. CDR3 residues: CASSYRGLGPEAFF. The CDR3 region has the DNA TGTGCCAGCAGTTACAGGGGGTTAGGGCCTGAAGCTTTCTTT. The J gene is TRBJ1-1, the V gene TRBV6-5; a weak D match, TRBD1 (6 bases). This CDR3 is 14 amino acids long. The germline V gene encodes CDR1 MNHEY and CDR2 SVGAGI. V dropped 2 bases and J dropped 6 bases, with 13 bases sitting between them.

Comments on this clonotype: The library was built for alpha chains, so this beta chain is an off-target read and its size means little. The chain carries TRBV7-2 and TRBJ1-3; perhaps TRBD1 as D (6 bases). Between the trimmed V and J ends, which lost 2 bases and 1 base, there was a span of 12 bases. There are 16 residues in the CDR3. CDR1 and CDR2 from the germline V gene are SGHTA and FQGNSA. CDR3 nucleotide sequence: TGTGCCAGCAGCTTACCTCCAGGGGATTCTGGAAACACCATATATTTT. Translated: CASSLPPGDSGNTIYF.

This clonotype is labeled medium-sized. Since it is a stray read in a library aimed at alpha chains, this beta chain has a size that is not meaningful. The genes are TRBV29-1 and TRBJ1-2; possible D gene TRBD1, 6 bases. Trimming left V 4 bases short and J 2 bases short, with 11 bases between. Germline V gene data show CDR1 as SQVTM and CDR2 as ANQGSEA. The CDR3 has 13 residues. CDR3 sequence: CSVVWGGNYGYTF. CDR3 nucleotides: TGCAGCGTTGTCTGGGGGGGCAACTATGGCTACACCTTC.

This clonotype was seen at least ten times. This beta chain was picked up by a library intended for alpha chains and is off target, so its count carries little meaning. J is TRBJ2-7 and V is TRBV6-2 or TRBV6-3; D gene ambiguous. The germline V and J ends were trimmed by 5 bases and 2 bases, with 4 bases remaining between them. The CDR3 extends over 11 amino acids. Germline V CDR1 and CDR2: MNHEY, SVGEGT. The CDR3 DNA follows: TGTGCCAGCAGTCTAACCTACGAGCAGTACTTC. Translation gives CASSLTYEQYF.

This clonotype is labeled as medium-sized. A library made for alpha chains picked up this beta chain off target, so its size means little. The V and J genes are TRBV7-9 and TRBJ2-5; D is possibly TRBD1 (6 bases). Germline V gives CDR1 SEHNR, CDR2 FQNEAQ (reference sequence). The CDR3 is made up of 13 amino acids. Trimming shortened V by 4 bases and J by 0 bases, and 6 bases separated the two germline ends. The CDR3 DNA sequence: TGTGCCAGCAGCTACAGGGACCAAGAGACCCAGTACTTC. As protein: CASSYRDQETQYF.

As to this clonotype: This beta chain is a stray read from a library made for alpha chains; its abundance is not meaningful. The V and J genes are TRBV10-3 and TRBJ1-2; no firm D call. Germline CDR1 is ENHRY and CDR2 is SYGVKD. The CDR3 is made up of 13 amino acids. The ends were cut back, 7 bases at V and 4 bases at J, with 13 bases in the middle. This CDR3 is CAIMGTEGYGYTF. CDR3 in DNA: TGTGCCATCATGGGAACAGAAGGCTATGGCTACACCTTC.

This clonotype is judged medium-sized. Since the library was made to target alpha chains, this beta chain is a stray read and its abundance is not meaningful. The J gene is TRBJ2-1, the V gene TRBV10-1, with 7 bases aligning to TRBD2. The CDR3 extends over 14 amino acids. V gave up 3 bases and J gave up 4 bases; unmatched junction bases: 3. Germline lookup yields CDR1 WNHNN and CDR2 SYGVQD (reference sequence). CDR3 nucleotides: TGCGCCAGCAGTGAACTAGCGCGTTACAATGAGCAGTTCTTC. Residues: CASSELARYNEQFF.

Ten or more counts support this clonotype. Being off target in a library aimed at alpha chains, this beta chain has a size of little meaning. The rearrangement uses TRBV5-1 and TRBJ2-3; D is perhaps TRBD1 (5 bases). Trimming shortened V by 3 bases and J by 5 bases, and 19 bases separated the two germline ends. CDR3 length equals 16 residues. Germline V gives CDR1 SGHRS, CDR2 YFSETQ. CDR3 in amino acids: CASSSDGMGRGDTQYF. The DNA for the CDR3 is TGCGCCAGCAGCTCCGACGGAATGGGGCGTGGAGATACGCAGTATTTT.

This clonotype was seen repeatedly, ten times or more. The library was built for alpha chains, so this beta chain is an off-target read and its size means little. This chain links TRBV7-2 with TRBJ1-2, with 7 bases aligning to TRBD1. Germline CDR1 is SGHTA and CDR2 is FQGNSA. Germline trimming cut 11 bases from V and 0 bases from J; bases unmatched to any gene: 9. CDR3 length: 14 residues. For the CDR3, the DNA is TGTGCCCGACAGGGAATAACTGCTAACTATGGCTACACCTTC. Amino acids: CARQGITANYGYTF.

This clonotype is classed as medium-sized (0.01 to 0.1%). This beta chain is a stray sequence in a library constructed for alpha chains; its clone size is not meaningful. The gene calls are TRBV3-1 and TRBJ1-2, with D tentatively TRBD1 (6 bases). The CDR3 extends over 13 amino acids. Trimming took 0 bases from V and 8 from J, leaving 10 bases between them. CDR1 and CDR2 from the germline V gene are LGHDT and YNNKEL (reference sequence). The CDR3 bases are TGTGCCAGCAGCCAAGAGGGCAGGGGAGGCTACACCTTC. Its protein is CASSQEGRGGYTF.

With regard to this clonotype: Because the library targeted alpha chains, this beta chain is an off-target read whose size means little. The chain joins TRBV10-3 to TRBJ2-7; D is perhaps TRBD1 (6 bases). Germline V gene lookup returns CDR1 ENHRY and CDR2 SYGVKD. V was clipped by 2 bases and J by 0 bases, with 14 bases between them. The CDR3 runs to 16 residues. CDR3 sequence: CAISEHGDTSSYEQYF. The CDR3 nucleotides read TGTGCCATCAGTGAGCACGGGGACACCAGCTCCTACGAGCAGTACTTC.

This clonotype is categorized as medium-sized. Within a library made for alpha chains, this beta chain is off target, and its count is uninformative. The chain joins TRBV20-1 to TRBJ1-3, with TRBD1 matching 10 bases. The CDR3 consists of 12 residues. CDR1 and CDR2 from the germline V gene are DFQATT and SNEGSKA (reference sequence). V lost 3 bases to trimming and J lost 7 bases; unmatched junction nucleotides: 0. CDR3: CSARGQGNTIYF. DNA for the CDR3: TGCAGTGCTAGGGGACAGGGGAACACCATATATTTT.

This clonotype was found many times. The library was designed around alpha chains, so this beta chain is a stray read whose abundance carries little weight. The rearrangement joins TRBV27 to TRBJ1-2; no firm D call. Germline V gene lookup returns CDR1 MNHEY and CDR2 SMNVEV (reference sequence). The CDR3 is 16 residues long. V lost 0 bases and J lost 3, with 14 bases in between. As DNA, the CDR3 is TGTGCCAGCAGTTTATCGGAGTCGGGCGGGGACTATGGCTACACCTTC. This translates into CASSLSESGGDYGYTF.